This TCR beta chain derives from a study of T cells in Graves' hyperthyroidism and ophthalmopathy. Points from the study as a whole: Peripheral blood also featured most of the thyroid clonotypes expanded above 0.001.

The table lists this clonotype with many counts. As yet, its antigen is unknown. Disease duration under 2 months; hyperthyroidism patients were aged 18 to 65. Diagnosis rested on symptoms, serum thyroxine and TRAb, thyroid ultrasound, and orbital computed tomography. It was at first hyperthyroidism diagnosis, before any ophthalmopathy symptoms, that the blood sample was taken. TCR beta CDR3 sequences were amplified from RNA transcripts. Carried out on the TCR CDR3, a first-round RT-PCR used the HTBI primer set. TCRdb ran MiXCR on the multiplex PCR reads and lists one entry per CDR3 protein. Of fewer than 450,000 distinct CDR3 sequences listed, approximately 18% are singletons. CDR3 length: 19 residues. CDR1 is MDHEN and CDR2 is SYDVKM in the germline V gene. Trimming shortened V by 3 bases and J by 1 base, and 24 bases separated the two germline ends.

The chain joins TRBV28 to TRBJ2-5; D may be TRBD1 or TRBD2 (5 bases each). Sample: blood. The receptor comes from a woman in her 30s with Graves' hyperthyroidism that later progressed to Graves' ophthalmopathy. CDR3 residues: CASSFGSKGTGSPQETQYF. CDR3 coding DNA: TGTGCCAGCAGTTTTGGATCGAAGGGGACCGGGTCACCCCAAGAGACCCAGTACTTC.